The clone carrying this T cell receptor (beta chain) has more than one count but fewer than ten. The antigen is unknown. Germline values: CDR1 LGHNA, CDR2 YSLEER. V shed 1 base and J shed 8 bases, with 14 bases lying between them. The CDR3 is made up of 14 amino acids. TCRdb reanalysed the reads using MiXCR and keeps one entry per CDR3 protein. The sample has about half a million distinct CDR3 sequences; more than 30% are singletons. This sample is drawn from a study of T cell repertoires in cytomegalovirus infection. Study context: Public signatures in TCR beta pointed to CMV infection and matching HLA type. Study-level findings and limits: Adding up the frequency of public TCR beta families identified people who carried CMV plus the relevant HLA. Ex vivo, HLA-C-restricted CMV-specific TCR beta clonotypes prevailed over the rest of the response.

The J gene is TRBJ1-1, the V gene TRBV4-3, with no clear D. The material was cultured PBMCs, obtained from culture after CMV antigen stimulation. The TCR comes from a human donor in good health (CMV status not recorded). Some clones in this sample may be carry-over from other donors' samples. CDR3 nucleotides: TGCGCCAGCAGCCAAGGCCTCACCGGAGGGGAAGCTTTCTTT. This gives the protein CASSQGLTGGEAFF.